Below are 11 T cell receptor beta chains sequenced from a single sample in a study of radiotherapy plus CTLA-4 blockade in lung cancer. This table comes from immunoSEQ multiplex PCR, and its TCRdb copy is limited to in-frame clones, with some not included. This table has around 29,000 clones, more than 80% appearing once. The input for sequencing was peripheral blood, taken from a patient treated with radiotherapy plus ipilimumab. The source is a human donor with non-small cell lung cancer that progressed on radiotherapy plus ipilimumab.

The sample holds one count of this clone. The CDR3 DNA reads as TGTGCCAGCGGAAGGGACACTCACGAGCAGTACTTC. It is translated as CASGRDTHEQYF. The genes are TRBV11-2 and TRBJ2-7, with D perhaps TRBD1 (6 bases). Germline loops: CDR1 SGHAT, CDR2 FQNNGV. V lost 8 bases and J 5 bases, leaving 13 bases between the germline ends. This CDR3 spans 12 amino acids.

The genes are TRBV6-5 and TRBJ1-2; 8 nucleotides line up with TRBD1. Trimming removed 2 bases from V and 1 base from J; junction bases left unmatched: 3. The germline CDR1 and CDR2 sequences are MNHEY and SVGAGI. The CDR3 is 15 residues long. The CDR3 DNA reads as TGTGCCAGCAGTTACGAAGGACAGGGTAACTATGGCTACACCTTC. Translating gives CASSYEGQGNYGYTF.

V gene TRBV11-2 combines with J gene TRBJ2-7; D gene ambiguous. In germline, CDR1 is SGHAT, CDR2 FQNNGV. Trimming left V 2 bases short and J 5 bases short, with 10 bases between. The CDR3 is 13 residues long. The CDR3: CASSLIRNDEQYF. The CDR3 coding sequence is TGTGCCAGCAGCTTAATCAGGAACGACGAGCAGTACTTC. Filled out from reference TRBV11-2 and TRBJ2-7, the complete variable domain reads EAGVAQSPRYKIIEKRQSVAFWCNPISGHATLYWYQQILGQGPKLLIQFQNNGVVDDSQLPKDRFSAERLKGVDSTLKIQPAKLEDSAVYLCASSLIRNDEQYFGPGTRLTVT.

V usage is TRBV7-2 and J usage is TRBJ2-5, with 16 bases aligning to TRBD2. The CDR3 is 20 residues long. CDR1 SGHTA and CDR2 FQGNSA come from the germline V gene. The J segment lost 5 bases and the V segment lost 0 bases, leaving 12 bases of the junction unmatched. The CDR3 DNA reads TGTGCCAGCAGCTTAGCGCGGGTAGGGACTAGCGGGGGGGCCGACGAGACCCAGTACTTC. Translation: CASSLARVGTSGGADETQYF.

The chain's CDR3 is CASSFAQGYEQYF. Here the CDR3 DNA reads TGTGCCAGCAGTTTTGCCCAGGGGTACGAGCAGTACTTC. J is TRBJ2-7 and V is TRBV27; maybe TRBD1 (6 bases). Germline V gene lookup returns CDR1 MNHEY and CDR2 SMNVEV (reference sequence). This CDR3 spans 13 amino acids. The germline V and J ends were trimmed by 3 bases and 4 bases, with 10 bases remaining between them.

The chain uses TRBV7-3 and TRBJ2-5, with D perhaps matching TRBD2 (6 bases). Germline CDR1 reads SGHTA; CDR2 reads FQGTGA. V was pared by 2 bases and J by 5 bases, with 9 bases between. The CDR3 loop spans 13 amino acids. The CDR3 here is CASSLAGPETQYF. Written as DNA, the CDR3 is TGTGCCAGCAGCTTAGCGGGACCTGAGACCCAGTACTTC.

This clone has only one observation. V usage is TRBV5-6 and J usage is TRBJ2-4; D not certain. This CDR3 region has 14 residues. V lost 0 bases to trimming and J lost 9 bases, with 13 bases between them. The germline V gene encodes CDR1 SGHDT and CDR2 YYEEEE. CDR3 DNA: TGTGCCAGCAGCTTGGTCGGAGACTTCGGCATTCAGTACTTC. Its protein product is CASSLVGDFGIQYF.

This clone has a handful of counts. This chain joins TRBV2 and TRBJ1-6; D uncertain. The germline V and J ends were trimmed by 3 bases and 7 bases, with 13 bases remaining between them. Germline assignment: CDR1 SNHLY and CDR2 FYNNEI. The CDR3 extends over 15 amino acids. As DNA, the CDR3 is TGTGCCAGCAGTGAGTTCGGAGATCCAAATTCACCCCTCCACTTT. This encodes CASSEFGDPNSPLHF.

This clone was picked up one time. This chain uses TRBV29-1 with TRBJ1-1; a possible D gene is TRBD1 (5 bases). V lost 4 bases and J lost 4, with 13 bases in between. CDR1 and CDR2 from the germline V gene are SQVTM and ANQGSEA. The CDR3 contains 13 residues. The CDR3 loop is CSVAVLGGTEAFF. CDR3 nucleotide sequence: TGCAGCGTTGCCGTATTGGGGGGCACTGAAGCTTTCTTT.

The CDR3 reads CASSPPGIQYF. The CDR3 DNA sequence: TGTGCCAGCAGTCCCCCCGGCATTCAGTACTTC. V and J are TRBV6-1 and TRBJ2-4, with unresolved D. V lost 5 bases and J 9 bases, leaving 8 bases between the germline ends. Germline CDR1 is MNHNS and CDR2 is SASEGT. The CDR3 length is 11 residues.

V and J are TRBV5-4 and TRBJ1-1; TRBD1 matches at 8 bases. This CDR3 contains 15 residues. Losses at the gene ends were 4 bases for V and 1 base for J; bases not matched to a gene: 6. Germline V CDR1 and CDR2: SGHNT, YYREEE (reference sequence). DNA for the CDR3: TGTGCCAGCAGCCGGGGACAGGCAAAGAACACTGAAGCTTTCTTT. Its protein product is CASSRGQAKNTEAFF.